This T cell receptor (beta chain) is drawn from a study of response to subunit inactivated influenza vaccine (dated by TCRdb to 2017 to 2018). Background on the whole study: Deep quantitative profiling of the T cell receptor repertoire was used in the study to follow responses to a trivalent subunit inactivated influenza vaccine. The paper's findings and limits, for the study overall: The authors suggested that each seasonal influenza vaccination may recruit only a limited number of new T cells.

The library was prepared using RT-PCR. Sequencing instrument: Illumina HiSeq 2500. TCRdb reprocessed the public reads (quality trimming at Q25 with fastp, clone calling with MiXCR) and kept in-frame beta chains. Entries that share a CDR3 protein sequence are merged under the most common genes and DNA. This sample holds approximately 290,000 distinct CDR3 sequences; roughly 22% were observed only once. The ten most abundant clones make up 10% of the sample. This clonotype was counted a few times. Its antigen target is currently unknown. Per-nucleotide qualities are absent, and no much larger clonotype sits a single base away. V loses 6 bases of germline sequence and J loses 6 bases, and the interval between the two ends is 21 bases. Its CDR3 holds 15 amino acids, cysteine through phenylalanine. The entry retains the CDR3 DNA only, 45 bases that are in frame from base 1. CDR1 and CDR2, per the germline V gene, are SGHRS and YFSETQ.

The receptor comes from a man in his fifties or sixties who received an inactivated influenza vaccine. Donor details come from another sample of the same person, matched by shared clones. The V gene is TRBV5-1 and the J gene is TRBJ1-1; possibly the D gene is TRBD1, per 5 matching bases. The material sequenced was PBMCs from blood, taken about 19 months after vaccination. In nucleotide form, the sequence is TGCGCCAGCACTTTCCTGGGACCCGAGTCTTCTGAAGCTTTCTTT. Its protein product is CASTFLGPESSEAFF.